Listed below are T cell receptor beta chains from one sample, sequenced in a study of beta chain features in type 1 diabetes. Measured with immunoSEQ multiplex PCR; TCRdb has only the in-frame clones, and not every one. Among under 900,000 clones, roughly 15% were seen once, and the ten largest hold roughly 0.025%. The sample consisted of naive CD4+ T cells from blood. The receptors were gathered from a woman in her late teens or twenties in good health. CDR3s include the opening cysteine and the closing phenylalanine or tryptophan. The order of the fields is clone size, J gene, D gene, CDR3 length, V gene, CDR3 DNA, CDR3 protein. D genes are given only for firm matches. Size is stated for part of the rows, as once, few or many counts, or as a class when the clone is expanded.

.	TRBJ2-1	TRBD2	15	TRBV5-1	TGCGCCAGCAGTCTGGCTAGCGGGAGTATCAATGAGCAGTTCTTC	CASSLASGSINEQFF
few	TRBJ2-5	.	13	TRBV5-1	TGCGCCAGCAGCTTTAGCCCCCCGGAGACCCAGTACTTC	CASSFSPPETQYF
few	TRBJ2-3	.	11	TRBV28	TGTGCCAGCATGAGCACAGATACGCAGTATTTT	CASMSTDTQYF
few	TRBJ2-3	.	13	TRBV7-2	TGTGCCAGCAGCTTAATTAGGGAAGATACGCAGTATTTT	CASSLIREDTQYF
few	TRBJ2-3	.	13	TRBV7-3	TGTGCCAGCAGCTTCGCGAGCACAGATACGCAGTATTTT	CASSFASTDTQYF
few	TRBJ2-7	.	14	TRBV9	TGTGCCAGCAGCGTAGTTACAAATATCTACGAGCAGTACTTC	CASSVVTNIYEQYF
.	TRBJ2-1	.	16	TRBV19	TGTGCCAGTAGTATTGATCCCCGCTCCTCCTACAATGAGCAGTTCTTC	CASSIDPRSSYNEQFF
.	TRBJ2-7	TRBD2	16	TRBV4-3	TGCGCCAGCAGCCAAGGGGCCCGGGCGGGAGGCCGCGAGCAGTACTTC	CASSQGARAGGREQYF
.	TRBJ2-1	.	12	TRBV29-1	TGCAGCGTTGGGATGGGGGTAGATGAGCAGTTCTTC	CSVGMGVDEQFF
.	TRBJ2-1	.	14	TRBV18	TGTGCCAGCTCACCTGGGATGTCCTACAATGAGCAGTTCTTC	CASSPGMSYNEQFF